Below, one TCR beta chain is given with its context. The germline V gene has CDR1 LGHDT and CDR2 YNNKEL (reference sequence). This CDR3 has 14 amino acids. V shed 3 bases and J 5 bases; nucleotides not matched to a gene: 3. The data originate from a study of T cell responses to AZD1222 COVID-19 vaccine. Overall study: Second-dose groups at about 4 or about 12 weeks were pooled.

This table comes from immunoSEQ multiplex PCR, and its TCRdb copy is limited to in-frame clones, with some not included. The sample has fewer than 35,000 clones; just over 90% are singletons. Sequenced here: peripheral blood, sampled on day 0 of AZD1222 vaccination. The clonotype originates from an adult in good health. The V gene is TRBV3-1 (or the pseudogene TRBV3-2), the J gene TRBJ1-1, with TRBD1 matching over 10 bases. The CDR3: CASSQTGGRTEAFF. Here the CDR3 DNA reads TGTGCCAGCAGCCAGACAGGGGGCAGGACTGAAGCTTTCTTT.